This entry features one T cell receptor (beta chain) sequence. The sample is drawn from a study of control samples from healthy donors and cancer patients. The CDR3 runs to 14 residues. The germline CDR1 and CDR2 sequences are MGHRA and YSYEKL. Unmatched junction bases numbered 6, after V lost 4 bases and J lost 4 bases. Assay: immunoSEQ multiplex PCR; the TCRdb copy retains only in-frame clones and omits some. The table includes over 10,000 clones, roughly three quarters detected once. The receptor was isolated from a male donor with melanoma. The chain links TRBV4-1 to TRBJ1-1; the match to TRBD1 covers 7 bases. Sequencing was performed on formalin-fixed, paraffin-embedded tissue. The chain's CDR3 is CASSRPTGATEAFF. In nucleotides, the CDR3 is TGCGCCAGCAGCCGTCCAACAGGGGCCACTGAAGCTTTCTTT.